This T cell receptor (beta chain) is drawn from a study of CXCR3-negative and CXCR3-positive naive CD8 T cells. The CDR3 is 16 amino acids. Germline values: CDR1 SGHTA, CDR2 FQGTGA. Whole-study findings and limits: Researchers report that CXCR3-positive naive cells carry more hydrophobic TRB CDR3s than CXCR3-negative naive cells. Relative to memory CD8+ cells, whose diversity was much lower, both naive subsets had comparably high diversity. Naive CXCR3-negative cells resembled naive CXCR3-positive cells in TRBV-TRBJ usage; memory cells differed.

Notes on this clonotype: The target antigen is unknown.

TRB cDNA libraries were made by UMI-labeled 5' RACE. Reprocessing the 5' RACE reads, TCRdb reports a single entry for every CDR3 protein and omits DNA. The sample totals tens of thousands of distinct CDR3 sequences; its top ten clones hold 1.5%. The chain couples TRBV7-3 to TRBJ2-3; without DNA, the TCRdb call of TRBD1 cannot be checked. The specimen was naive CXCR3- CD8+ T cells from blood. Subset denoted: CD45RO-CCR7+CD27+CD95- naive CD8+ T cells lacking CXCR3 (TNR3-). This clonotype was obtained from a human donor in good health. Some clones in this sample may be carry-over from other donors' samples. Here the CDR3 reads CASRSLDPEGPDTQYF.